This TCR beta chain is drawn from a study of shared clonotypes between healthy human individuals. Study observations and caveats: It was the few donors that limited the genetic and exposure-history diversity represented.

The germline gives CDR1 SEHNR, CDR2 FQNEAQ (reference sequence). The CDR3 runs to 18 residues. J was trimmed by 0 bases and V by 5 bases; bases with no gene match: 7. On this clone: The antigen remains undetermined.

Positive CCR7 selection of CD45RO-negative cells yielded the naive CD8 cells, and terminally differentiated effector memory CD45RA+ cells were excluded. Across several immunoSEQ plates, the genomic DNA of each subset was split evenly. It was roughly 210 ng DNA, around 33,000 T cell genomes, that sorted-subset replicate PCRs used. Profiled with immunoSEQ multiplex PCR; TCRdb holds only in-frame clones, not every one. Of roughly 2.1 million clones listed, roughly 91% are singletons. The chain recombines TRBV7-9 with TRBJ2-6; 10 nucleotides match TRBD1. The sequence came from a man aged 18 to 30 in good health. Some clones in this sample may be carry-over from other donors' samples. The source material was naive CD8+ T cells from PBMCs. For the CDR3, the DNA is TGTGCCAGCAGCGGCCGGGACAGGGGTTACTCTGGGGCCAACGTCCTGACTTTC. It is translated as CASSGRDRGYSGANVLTF.